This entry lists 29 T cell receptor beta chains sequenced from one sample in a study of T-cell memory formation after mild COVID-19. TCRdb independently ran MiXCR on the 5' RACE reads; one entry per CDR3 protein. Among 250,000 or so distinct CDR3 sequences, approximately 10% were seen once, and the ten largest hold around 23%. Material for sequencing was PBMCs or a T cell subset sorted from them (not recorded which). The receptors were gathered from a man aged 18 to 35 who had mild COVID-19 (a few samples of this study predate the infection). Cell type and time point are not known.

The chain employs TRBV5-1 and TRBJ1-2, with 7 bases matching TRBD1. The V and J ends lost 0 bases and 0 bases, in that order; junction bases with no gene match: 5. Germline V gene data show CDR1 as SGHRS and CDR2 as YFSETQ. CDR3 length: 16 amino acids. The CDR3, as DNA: TGCGCCAGCAGCTTGGGACAGGGCCGTCCTAACTATGGCTACACCTTC. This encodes CASSLGQGRPNYGYTF.

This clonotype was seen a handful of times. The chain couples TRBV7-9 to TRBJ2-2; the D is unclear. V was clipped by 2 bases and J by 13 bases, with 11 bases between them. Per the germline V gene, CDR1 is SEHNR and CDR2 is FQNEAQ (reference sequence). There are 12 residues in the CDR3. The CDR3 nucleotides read TGTGCCAGCAGCTTATATCCCATCGGGCTGTTTTTT. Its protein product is CASSLYPIGLFF.

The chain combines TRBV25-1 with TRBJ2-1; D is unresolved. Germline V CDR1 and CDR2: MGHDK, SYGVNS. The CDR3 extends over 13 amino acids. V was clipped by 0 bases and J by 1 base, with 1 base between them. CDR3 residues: CASSEYSYNEQFF. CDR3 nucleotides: TGTGCCAGCAGTGAATATTCCTACAATGAGCAGTTCTTC.

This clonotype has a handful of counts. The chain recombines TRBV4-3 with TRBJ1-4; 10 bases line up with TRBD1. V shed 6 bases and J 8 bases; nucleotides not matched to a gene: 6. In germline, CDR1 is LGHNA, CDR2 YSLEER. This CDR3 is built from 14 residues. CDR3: CASSDRGRGEKLFF. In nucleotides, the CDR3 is TGCGCCAGCAGTGACAGGGGGCGGGGGGAAAAACTGTTTTTT.

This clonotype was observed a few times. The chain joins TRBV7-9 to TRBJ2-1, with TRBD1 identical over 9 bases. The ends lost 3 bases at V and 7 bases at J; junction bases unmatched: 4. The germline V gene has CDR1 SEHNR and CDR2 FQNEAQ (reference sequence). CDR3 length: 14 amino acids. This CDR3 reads CASSFGQGLNEQFF. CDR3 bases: TGTGCCAGCAGCTTCGGACAGGGGTTGAATGAGCAGTTCTTC. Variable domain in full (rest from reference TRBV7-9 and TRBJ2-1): DTGVSQNPRHKITKRGQNVTFRCDPISEHNRLYWYRQTLGQGPEFLTYFQNEAQLEKSRLLSDRFSAERPKGSFSTLEIQRTEQGDSAMYLCASSFGQGLNEQFFGPGTRLTVL.

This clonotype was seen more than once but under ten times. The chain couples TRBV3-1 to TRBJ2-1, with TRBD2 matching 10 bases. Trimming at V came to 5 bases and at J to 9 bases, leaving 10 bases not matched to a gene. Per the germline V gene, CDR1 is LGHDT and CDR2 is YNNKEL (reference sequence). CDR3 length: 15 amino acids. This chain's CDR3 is CASSSSGLAVGEQFF. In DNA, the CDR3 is TGTGCCAGCAGCTCCTCCGGACTAGCGGTGGGTGAGCAGTTCTTC.

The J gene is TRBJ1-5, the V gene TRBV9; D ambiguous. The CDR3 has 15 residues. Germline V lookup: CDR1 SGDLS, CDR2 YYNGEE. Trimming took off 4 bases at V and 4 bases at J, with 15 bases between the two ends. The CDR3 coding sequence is TGTGCCAGCAGCACCCATCCGACCGCAAATCAGCCCCAGCATTTT. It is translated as CASSTHPTANQPQHF.

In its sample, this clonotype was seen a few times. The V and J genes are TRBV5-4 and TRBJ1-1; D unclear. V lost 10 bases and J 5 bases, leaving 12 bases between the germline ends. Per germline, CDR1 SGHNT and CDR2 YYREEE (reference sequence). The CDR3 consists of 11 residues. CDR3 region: CAGSDETEAFF. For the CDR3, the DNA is TGTGCCGGTAGTGACGAGACTGAAGCTTTCTTT.

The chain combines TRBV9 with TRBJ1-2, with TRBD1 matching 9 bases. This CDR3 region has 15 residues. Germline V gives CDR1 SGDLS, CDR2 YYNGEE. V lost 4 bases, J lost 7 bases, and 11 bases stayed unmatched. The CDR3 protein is CASSPTGGGVGGYTF. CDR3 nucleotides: TGTGCCAGCAGCCCGACAGGGGGTGGAGTTGGTGGCTACACCTTC.

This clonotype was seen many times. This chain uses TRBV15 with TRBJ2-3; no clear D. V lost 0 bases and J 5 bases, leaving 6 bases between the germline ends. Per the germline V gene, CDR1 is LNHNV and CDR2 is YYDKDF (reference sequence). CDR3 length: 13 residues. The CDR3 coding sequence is TGTGCCACCAGCAGAGATAGGGTAGATACGCAGTATTTT. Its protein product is CATSRDRVDTQYF.

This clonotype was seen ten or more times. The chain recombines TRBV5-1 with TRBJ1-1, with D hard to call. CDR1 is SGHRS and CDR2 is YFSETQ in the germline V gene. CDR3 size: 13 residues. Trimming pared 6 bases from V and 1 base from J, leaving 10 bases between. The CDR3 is CASTMVKNTEAFF. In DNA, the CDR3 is TGCGCCAGCACCATGGTTAAGAACACTGAAGCTTTCTTT.

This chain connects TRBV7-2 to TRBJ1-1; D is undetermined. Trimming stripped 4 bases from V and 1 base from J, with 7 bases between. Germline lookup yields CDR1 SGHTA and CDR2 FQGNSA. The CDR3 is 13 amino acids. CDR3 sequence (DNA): TGTGCCAGCAGCTCGTGGGGGAACACTGAAGCTTTCTTT. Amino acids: CASSSWGNTEAFF.

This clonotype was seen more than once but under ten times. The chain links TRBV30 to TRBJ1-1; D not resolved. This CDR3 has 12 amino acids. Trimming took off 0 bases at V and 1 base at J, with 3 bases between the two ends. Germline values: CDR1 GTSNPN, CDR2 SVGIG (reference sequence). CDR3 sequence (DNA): TGTGCCTGGAGTGTAAAGAACACTGAAGCTTTCTTT. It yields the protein CAWSVKNTEAFF.

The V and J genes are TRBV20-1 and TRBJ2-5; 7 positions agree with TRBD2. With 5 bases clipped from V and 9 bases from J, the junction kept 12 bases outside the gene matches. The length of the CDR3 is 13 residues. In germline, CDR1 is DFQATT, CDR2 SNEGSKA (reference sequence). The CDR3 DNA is TGCAGTGCTCAGGAGGAAGGACGGGAGGCCCAGTACTTC. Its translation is CSAQEEGREAQYF.

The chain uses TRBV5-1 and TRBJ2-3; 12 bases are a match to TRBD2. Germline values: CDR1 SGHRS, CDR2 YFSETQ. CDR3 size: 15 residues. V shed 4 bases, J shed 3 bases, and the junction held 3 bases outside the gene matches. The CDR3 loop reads CASSITSGGTDTQYF. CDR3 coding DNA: TGCGCCAGCAGCATAACTAGCGGGGGGACAGATACGCAGTATTTT.

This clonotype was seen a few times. The CDR3 sequence is CASSSGSNTDTQYF. The CDR3 DNA follows: TGTGCCAGCAGCTCCGGGAGCAACACAGATACGCAGTATTTT. The chain is built from TRBV11-2 and TRBJ2-3; D is possibly TRBD2 (6 bases). Trimming removed 4 bases from V and 2 bases from J, with 10 bases in between. The germline gives CDR1 SGHAT, CDR2 FQNNGV. CDR3 length: 14 residues.

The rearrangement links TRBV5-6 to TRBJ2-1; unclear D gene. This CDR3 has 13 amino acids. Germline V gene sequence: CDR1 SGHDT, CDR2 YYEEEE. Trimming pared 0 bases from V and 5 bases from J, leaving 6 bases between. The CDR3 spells CASSLDRDNEQFF. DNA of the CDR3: TGTGCCAGCAGCTTGGACAGAGACAATGAGCAGTTCTTC.

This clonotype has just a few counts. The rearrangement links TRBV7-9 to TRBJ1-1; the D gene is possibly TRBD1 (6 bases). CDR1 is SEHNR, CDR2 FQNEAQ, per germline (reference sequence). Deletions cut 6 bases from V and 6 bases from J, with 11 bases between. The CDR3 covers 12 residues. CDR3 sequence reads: CASRTDRPEAFF. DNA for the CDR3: TGTGCCAGCAGGACTGACAGGCCTGAAGCTTTCTTT.

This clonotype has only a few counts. CDR3 nucleotides: TGCAGCGTTGAGCTAGGGGGCCTCAACACTGAAGCTTTCTTT. This gives the protein CSVELGGLNTEAFF. The V gene is TRBV29-1, the J gene TRBJ1-1, with TRBD1 matching over 7 bases. The V and J ends lost 3 bases and 2 bases, in that order; junction bases with no gene match: 6. CDR1 and CDR2 from the germline V gene are SQVTM and ANQGSEA. CDR3 length equals 14 residues.

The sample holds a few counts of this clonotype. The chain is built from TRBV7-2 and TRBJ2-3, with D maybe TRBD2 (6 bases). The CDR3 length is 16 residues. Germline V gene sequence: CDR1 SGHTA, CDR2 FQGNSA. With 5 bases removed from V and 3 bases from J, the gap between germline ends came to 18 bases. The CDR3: CASSQRVSWVTDTQYF. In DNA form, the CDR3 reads TGTGCCAGCAGCCAGCGGGTCTCGTGGGTTACAGATACGCAGTATTTT. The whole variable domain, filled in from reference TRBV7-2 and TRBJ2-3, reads GAGVSQSPSNKVTEKGKDVELRCDPISGHTALYWYRQSLGQGLEFLIYFQGNSAPDKSGLPSDRFSAERTGGSVSTLTIQRTQQEDSAVYLCASSQRVSWVTDTQYFGPGTRLTVL.

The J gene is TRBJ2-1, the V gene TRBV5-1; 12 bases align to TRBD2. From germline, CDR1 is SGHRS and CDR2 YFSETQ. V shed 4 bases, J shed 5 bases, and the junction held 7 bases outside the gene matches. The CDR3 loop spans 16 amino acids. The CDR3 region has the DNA TGCGCCAGCAGCCCAAGGACTAGCGGGGCGAACAATGAGCAGTTCTTC. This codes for CASSPRTSGANNEQFF. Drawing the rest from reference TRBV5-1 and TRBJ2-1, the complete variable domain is KAGVTQTPRYLIKTRGQQVTLSCSPISGHRSVSWYQQTPGQGLQFLFEYFSETQRNKGNFPGRFSGRQFSNSRSEMNVSTLELGDSALYLCASSPRTSGANNEQFFGPGTRLTVL.

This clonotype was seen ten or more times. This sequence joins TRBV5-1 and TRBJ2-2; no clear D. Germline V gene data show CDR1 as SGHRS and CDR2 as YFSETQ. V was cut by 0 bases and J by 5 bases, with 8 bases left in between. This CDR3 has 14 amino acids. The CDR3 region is CASSLDRPTGELFF. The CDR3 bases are TGCGCCAGCAGCTTGGACAGACCGACCGGGGAGCTGTTTTTT.

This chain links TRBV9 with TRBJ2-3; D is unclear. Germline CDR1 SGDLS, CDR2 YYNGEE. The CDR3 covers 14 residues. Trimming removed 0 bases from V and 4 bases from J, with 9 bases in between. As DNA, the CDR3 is TGTGCCAGCAGCGTAGCGAGTATAGCAGATACGCAGTATTTT. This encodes CASSVASIADTQYF.

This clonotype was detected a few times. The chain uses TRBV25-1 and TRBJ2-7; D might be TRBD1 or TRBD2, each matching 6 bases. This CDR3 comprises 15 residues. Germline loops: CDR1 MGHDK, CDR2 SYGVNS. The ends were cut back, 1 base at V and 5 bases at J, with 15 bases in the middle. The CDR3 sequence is CASSEFYRDFHEQYF. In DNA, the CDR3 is TGTGCCAGCAGTGAATTTTACAGGGACTTCCACGAGCAGTACTTC.

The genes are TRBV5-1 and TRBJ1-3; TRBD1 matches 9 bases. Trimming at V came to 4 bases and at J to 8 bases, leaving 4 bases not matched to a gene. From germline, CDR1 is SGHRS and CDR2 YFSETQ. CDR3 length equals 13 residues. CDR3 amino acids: CASSRDRADTIYF. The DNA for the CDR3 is TGCGCCAGCAGCAGGGACAGGGCAGACACCATATATTTT.

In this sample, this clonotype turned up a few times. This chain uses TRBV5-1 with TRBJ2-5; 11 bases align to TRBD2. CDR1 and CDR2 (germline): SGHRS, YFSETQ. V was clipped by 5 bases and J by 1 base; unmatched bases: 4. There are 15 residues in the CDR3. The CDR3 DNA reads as TGCGCCAGCAGATTCCTAGCGGGGGGCCAAGAGACCCAGTACTTC. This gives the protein CASRFLAGGQETQYF.

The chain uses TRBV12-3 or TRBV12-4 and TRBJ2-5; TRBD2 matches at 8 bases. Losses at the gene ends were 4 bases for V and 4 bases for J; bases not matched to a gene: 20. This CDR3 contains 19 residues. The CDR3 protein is CASSWAIGEAGAPVETQYF. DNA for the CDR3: TGTGCCAGCAGTTGGGCAATCGGGGAAGCGGGGGCCCCTGTAGAGACCCAGTACTTC.

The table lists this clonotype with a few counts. CDR3 loop: CASSYSPWGEQYF. The CDR3 DNA follows: TGTGCCAGCAGTTACTCACCTTGGGGCGAGCAGTACTTC. V gene TRBV6-2 or TRBV6-3 combines with J gene TRBJ2-7; no clear D gene. The CDR3 is 13 amino acids. Germline V gene sequence: CDR1 MNHEY, CDR2 SVGEGT. V lost 0 bases and J lost 6, with 9 bases in between.

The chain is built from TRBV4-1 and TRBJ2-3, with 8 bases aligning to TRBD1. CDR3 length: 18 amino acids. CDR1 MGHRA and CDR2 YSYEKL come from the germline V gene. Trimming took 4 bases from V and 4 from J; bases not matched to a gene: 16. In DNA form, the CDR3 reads TGCGCCAGCAGCCCGTCCTTCCTGGGACAGGTGGGGGCAGATACGCAGTATTTT. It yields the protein CASSPSFLGQVGADTQYF.